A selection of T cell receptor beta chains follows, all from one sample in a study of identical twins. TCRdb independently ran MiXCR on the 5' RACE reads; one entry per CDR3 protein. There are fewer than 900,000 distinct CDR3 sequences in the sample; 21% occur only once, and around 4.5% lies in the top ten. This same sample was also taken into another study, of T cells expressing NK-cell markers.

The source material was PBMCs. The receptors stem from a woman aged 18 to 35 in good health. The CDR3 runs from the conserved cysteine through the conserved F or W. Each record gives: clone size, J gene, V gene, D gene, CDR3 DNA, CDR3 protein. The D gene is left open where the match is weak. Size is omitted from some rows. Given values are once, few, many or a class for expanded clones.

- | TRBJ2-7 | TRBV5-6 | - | TGTGCCAGCAGCTTGGATTGGGGCATCAACGAGCAGTACTTC | CASSLDWGINEQYF
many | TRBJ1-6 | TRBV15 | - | TGTGCCACCACCCCGCGTGAGGGGGATCCCCTCCACTTT | CATTPREGDPLHF
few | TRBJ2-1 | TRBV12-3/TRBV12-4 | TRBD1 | TGTGCCAGCGGACAGGTCAATGAGCAGTTCTTC | CASGQVNEQFF
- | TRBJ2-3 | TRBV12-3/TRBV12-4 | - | TGTGCCAGCAGTATCGGAAGGGCAGATACGCAGTATTTT | CASSIGRADTQYF
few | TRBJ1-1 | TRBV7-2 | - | TGTGCCAGCAGTTACGGAAGCCCTGAAGCTTTCTTT | CASSYGSPEAFF
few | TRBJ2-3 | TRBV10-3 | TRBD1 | TGTGCCGCCCTTCGACAGGGGACAGATACGCAGTATTTT | CAALRQGTDTQYF
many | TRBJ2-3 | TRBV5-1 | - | TGCGCCAGCCGCCTCCATAGCGGCACAGATACGCAGTATTTT | CASRLHSGTDTQYF
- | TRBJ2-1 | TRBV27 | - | TGTGCCAGCAGTTTATCGACCCGGGGAGGTGTTTACAATGAGCAGTTCTTC | CASSLSTRGGVYNEQFF
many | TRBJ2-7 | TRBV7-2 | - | TGTGCCAGCAGCACCTGGACGAGCTCCTACGAGCAGTACTTC | CASSTWTSSYEQYF
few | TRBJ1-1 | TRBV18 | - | TGTGCCAGCTCACCCCCCAACCTGGGGAGGAACACTGAAGCTTTCTTT | CASSPPNLGRNTEAFF
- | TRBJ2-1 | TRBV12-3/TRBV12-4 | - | TGTGCCAGCAGTTTCCCTTTAGACAGATACAATGAGCAGTTCTTC | CASSFPLDRYNEQFF
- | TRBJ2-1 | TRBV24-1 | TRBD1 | TGTGCCACCAGTGACCGAGGGACAGGGAATGAGCAGTTCTTC | CATSDRGTGNEQFF
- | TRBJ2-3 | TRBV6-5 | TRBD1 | TGTGCCAGCAGTTTCCGGGACAGACGCACAGATACGCAGTATTTT | CASSFRDRRTDTQYF
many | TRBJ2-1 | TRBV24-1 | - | TGTGCCACCAGTGTTGGGAGCACAAATGAGCAGTTCTTC | CATSVGSTNEQFF
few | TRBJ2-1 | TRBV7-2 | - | TGTGCCAGCAGCTTAGTACTTATCAATGAGCAGTTCTTC | CASSLVLINEQFF